These T cell receptor beta chains were read from a single sample in a study of T cell responses to AZD1222 COVID-19 vaccine. Sequenced by immunoSEQ multiplex PCR; TCRdb stores in-frame clones only, minus some. The repertoire holds about 54,000 clones, around 92% seen once, with roughly 15% in the top ten. The source material was peripheral blood, sampled 28 days after the second AZD1222 dose. These TCRs come from an adult who received the AZD1222 COVID-19 vaccine. Each CDR3 is given with its conserved first and last residue. A D gene is named only where the DNA matches it firmly. Clone size is given for some rows only: seen once, a few or many times, or a class if the clone is expanded.

D,J,size,V,CDR3,DNA
TRBD1,TRBJ1-1,.,TRBV27,CASSLSGGLAEAFF,TGTGCCAGCAGTTTATCAGGGGGCCTCGCTGAAGCTTTCTTT
.,TRBJ2-2,.,TRBV10-2,CASKVRRENTGELFF,TGCGCCAGCAAGGTTAGGCGGGAGAACACCGGGGAGCTGTTTTTT
TRBD1,TRBJ2-7,.,TRBV7-8,CASSLVAGQGIHEQYF,TGTGCCAGCAGCTTAGTAGCGGGACAGGGGATCCACGAGCAGTACTTC
TRBD1,TRBJ1-2,.,TRBV19,CASSIRSTGEQEGYTF,TGTGCCAGTAGTATCAGGTCGACAGGGGAACAAGAAGGCTACACCTTC
.,TRBJ1-4,.,TRBV3-1/TRBV3-2,CASSQTGVNEKLFF,TGTGCCAGCAGCCAGACTGGGGTTAATGAAAAACTGTTTTTT
TRBD1,TRBJ1-4,.,TRBV6-5,CASSYSSDRDEKLFF,TGTGCCAGCAGTTACTCGAGTGACAGGGATGAAAAACTGTTTTTT
.,TRBJ1-2,.,TRBV6-5,CASSSGALGGYTF,TGTGCCAGCAGTTCCGGCGCCCTAGGAGGCTACACCTTC
.,TRBJ2-7,.,TRBV7-9,CASSLAGEAYEQYF,TGTGCCAGCAGCTTAGCAGGGGAAGCTTACGAGCAGTACTTC
TRBD2,TRBJ2-7,.,TRBV19,CASRPAGGYEQYF,TGTGCCTCTCGACCAGCGGGAGGCTACGAGCAGTACTTC
TRBD2,TRBJ2-7,.,TRBV5-1,CASSRSGREDEQYF,TGCGCCAGCAGCCGTAGCGGGAGGGAGGACGAGCAGTACTTC
TRBD2,TRBJ2-7,.,TRBV27,CASSWTSGRSYEQYF,TGTGCCAGCAGTTGGACTAGCGGGAGATCTTACGAGCAGTACTTC
.,TRBJ1-1,.,TRBV11-2,CASSLVSPIQMNTEAFF,TGTGCCAGCAGCTTAGTTTCCCCGATACAAATGAACACTGAAGCTTTCTTT
.,TRBJ1-5,.,TRBV19,CASSRWSLRDQPQHF,TGTGCCAGTAGCCGATGGAGTTTAAGGGATCAGCCCCAGCATTTT
TRBD2,TRBJ2-7,.,TRBV11-2,CASSRSTSGSASYEQYF,TGTGCCAGCAGCAGATCGACTAGCGGGAGCGCTTCCTACGAGCAGTACTTC
.,TRBJ1-1,.,TRBV5-1,CASSATGEYTEAFF,TGCGCCAGCAGCGCAACAGGAGAATACACTGAAGCTTTCTTT
TRBD1,TRBJ1-3,.,TRBV6-6,CAGTQGVGNTIYF,TGTGCCGGTACACAGGGGGTTGGAAACACCATATATTTT
.,TRBJ2-1,.,TRBV4-2,CASSRVGGGYNEQFF,TGTGCCAGCAGCCGCGTAGGGGGTGGGTACAATGAGCAGTTCTTC
TRBD2,TRBJ2-3,.,TRBV19,CASSTRTSGTLTDTQYF,TGTGCCAGTAGTACCCGGACTAGCGGGACGCTAACAGATACGCAGTATTTT
TRBD1,TRBJ2-2,.,TRBV29-1,CSVSRTGGTGELFF,TGCAGCGTTTCCAGGACAGGGGGCACCGGGGAGCTGTTTTTT
TRBD2,TRBJ2-7,.,TRBV3-1/TRBV3-2,CASSLTSGSYEQYF,TGTGCCAGCAGCCTGACTAGCGGGAGCTACGAGCAGTACTTC
TRBD1,TRBJ1-1,.,TRBV7-9,CASSSGQGAFAEAFF,TGTGCCAGCAGCTCAGGACAGGGGGCTTTCGCTGAAGCTTTCTTT
.,TRBJ1-4,.,TRBV3-1/TRBV3-2,CASSQEIGSREKLFF,TGTGCCAGCAGCCAAGAAATAGGCAGTAGAGAAAAACTGTTTTTT
.,TRBJ2-7,.,TRBV2,CASSSRDLTYEQYF,TGTGCCAGCAGCTCCCGGGACTTAACCTACGAGCAGTACTTC
.,TRBJ2-7,.,TRBV29-1,CSVKTNSYEQYF,TGCAGCGTTAAAACAAATTCCTACGAGCAGTACTTC
.,TRBJ1-1,once,TRBV29-1,CSVETVTEAFF,TGCAGCGTTGAGACAGTCACTGAAGCTTTCTTT
TRBD2,TRBJ2-1,.,TRBV25-1,CASSEFGGTSMDEQFF,TGTGCCAGCAGTGAATTTGGCGGGACTAGTATGGATGAGCAGTTCTTC
.,TRBJ1-1,once,TRBV10-3,CAMGTGTLNTEAFF,TGTGCCATGGGGACGGGGACACTGAACACTGAAGCTTTCTTT
TRBD2,TRBJ2-7,.,TRBV3-1/TRBV3-2,CASSRLGLAGVDEQYF,TGTGCCAGCAGCCGCCTTGGACTAGCGGGAGTAGACGAGCAGTACTTC
.,TRBJ1-2,.,TRBV5-5,CASSWGGAGDGYTF,TGTGCCAGCAGCTGGGGCGGGGCAGGAGATGGCTACACCTTC
.,TRBJ1-6,once,TRBV5-1,CASSLAENSPLHF,TGCGCCAGCAGCTTGGCCGAGAATTCACCCCTCCACTTT
.,TRBJ1-1,.,TRBV5-1,CASSLGGRYGTEAFF,TGCGCCAGCAGCTTGGGCGGGAGATACGGCACTGAAGCTTTCTTT
.,TRBJ1-2,.,TRBV6-5,CASSYSIGRAGDYTF,TGTGCCAGCAGTTACTCGATCGGCAGGGCTGGTGACTACACCTTC
TRBD1,TRBJ2-7,.,TRBV4-3,CASSQDAQGAYEQYF,TGCGCCAGCAGCCAAGATGCCCAGGGGGCCTACGAGCAGTACTTC